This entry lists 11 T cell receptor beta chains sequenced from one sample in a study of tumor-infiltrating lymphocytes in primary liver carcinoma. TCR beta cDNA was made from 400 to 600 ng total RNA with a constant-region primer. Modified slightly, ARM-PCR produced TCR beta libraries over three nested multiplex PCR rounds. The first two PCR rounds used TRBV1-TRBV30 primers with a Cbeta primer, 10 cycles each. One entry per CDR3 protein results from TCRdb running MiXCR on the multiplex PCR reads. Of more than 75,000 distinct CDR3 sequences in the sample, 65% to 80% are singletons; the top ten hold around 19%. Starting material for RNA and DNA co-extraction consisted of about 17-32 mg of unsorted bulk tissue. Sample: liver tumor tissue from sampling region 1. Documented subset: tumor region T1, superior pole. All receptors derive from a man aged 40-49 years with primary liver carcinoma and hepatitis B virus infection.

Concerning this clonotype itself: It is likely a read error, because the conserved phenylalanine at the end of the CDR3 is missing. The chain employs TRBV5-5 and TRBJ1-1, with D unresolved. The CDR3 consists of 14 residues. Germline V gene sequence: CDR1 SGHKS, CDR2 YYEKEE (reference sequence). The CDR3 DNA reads TGTGTCAGCAGCTATCGAACACAGAACACTGAAGCTTTCCTT. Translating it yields CVSSYRTQNTEAFL.

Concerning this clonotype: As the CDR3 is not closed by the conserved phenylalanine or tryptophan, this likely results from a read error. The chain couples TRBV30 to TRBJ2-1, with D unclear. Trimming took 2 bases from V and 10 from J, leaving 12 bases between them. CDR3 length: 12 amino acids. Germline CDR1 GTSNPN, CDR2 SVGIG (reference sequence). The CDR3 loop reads CAWSTPLNEQFI. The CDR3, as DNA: TGTGCCTGGAGTACGCCCCTCAACGAGCAGTTCATC.

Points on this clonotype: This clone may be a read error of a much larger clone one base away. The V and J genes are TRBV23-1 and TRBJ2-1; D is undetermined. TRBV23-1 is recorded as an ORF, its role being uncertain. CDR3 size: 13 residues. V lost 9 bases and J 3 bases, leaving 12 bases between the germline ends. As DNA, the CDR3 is TGCGCCAGTTACCGCTGGGGCTACAATGAGCAGTTCTTC. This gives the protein CASYRWGYNEQFF.

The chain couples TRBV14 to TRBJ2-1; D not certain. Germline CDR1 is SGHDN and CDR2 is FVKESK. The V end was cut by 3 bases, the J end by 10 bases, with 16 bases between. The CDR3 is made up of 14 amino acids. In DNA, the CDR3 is TGTGCCAGCAGCCAGGCCACAGTGTTGGGCGAGCAGTTCTTC. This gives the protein CASSQATVLGEQFF.

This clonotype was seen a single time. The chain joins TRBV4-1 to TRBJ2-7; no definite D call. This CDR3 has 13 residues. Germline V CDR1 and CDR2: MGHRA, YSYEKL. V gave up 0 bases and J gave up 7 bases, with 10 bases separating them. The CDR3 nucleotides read TGCGCCAGCAGCCAAGATGTATTGGAGGAGCAGTACTTC. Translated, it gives CASSQDVLEEQYF.

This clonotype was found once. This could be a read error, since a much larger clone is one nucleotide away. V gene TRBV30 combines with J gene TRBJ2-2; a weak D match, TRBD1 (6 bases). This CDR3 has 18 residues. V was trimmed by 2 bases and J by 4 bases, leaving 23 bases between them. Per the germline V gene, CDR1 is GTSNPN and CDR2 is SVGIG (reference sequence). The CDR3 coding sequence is TGTGCCTGGAGTCGTAAAACAGGGATCCCCCCCTGCACCGGGGAGCTGTTTTTT. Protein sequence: CAWSRKTGIPPCTGELFF.

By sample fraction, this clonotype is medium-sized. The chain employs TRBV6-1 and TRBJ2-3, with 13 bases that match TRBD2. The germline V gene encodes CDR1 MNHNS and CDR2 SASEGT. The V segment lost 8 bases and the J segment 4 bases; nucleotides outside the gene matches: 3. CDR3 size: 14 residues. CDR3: CASVLAGGADTQYF. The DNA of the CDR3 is TGTGCCAGCGTACTAGCGGGAGGGGCAGATACGCAGTATTTT.

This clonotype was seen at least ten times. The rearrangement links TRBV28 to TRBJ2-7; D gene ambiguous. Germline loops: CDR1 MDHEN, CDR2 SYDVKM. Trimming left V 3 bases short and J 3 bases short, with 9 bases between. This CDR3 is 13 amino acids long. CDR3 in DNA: TGTGCCAGCAGTTTCGGCAACCTCTACGAGCAGTACTTC. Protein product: CASSFGNLYEQYF.

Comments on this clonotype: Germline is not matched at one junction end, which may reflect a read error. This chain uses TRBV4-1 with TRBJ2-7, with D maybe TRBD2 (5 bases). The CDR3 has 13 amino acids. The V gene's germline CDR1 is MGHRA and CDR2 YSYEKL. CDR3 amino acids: CTSSHLGLYGQYF. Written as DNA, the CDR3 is TGCACCAGCAGCCACCTTGGACTCTACGGGCAGTACTTC.

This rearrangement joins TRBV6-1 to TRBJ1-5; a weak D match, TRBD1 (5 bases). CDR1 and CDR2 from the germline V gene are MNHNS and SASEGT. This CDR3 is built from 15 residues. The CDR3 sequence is CPGSGGWTFDQPQHF. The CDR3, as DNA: TGTCCCGGCAGTGGGGGGTGGACATTCGATCAGCCCCAGCATTTT.

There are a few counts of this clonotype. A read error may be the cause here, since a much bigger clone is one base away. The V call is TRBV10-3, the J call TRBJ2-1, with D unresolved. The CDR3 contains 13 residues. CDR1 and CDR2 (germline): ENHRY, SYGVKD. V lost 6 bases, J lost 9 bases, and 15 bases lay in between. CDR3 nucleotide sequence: TGTGCCATCAGGAGCCCTACAATTGGTGAGCAGTTCTTC. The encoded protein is CAIRSPTIGEQFF.